The clone carrying this TCR beta chain was recorded only once. The sample comes from a study of blood T cell repertoires in COVID-19. Produced via immunoSEQ multiplex PCR; TCRdb's table is partial and in-frame only. The table records hundreds of thousands of clones, around 90% of them present only once. This sequence originates from a woman aged 18-29 years with acute COVID-19. Sample: PBMCs or T cells enriched from blood (not recorded which).

The CDR3 region has the DNA TGTGCCAGTCGCCGGGACTCGAGCTCCTACGAGCAGTACTTC. This codes for CASRRDSSSYEQYF. The V call is TRBV3-1 (or the pseudogene TRBV3-2), the J call TRBJ2-7; a weak D match, TRBD2 (6 bases). The V end was cut by 9 bases, the J end by 0 bases, with 15 bases between. The CDR3 length is 14 residues. Germline CDR1 and CDR2: LGHDT and YNNKEL (reference sequence).